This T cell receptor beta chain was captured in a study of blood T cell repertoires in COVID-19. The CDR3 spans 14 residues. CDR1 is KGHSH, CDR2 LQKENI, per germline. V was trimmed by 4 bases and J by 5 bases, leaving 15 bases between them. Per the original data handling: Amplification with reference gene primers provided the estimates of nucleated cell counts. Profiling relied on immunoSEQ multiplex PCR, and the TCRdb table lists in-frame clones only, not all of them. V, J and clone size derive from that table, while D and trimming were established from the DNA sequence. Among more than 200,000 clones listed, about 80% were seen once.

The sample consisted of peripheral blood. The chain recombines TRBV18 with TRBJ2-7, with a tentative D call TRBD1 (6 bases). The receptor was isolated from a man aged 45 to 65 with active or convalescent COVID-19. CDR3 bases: TGTGCCAGCTCACTACGACGGGACACTGACGAGCAGTACTTC. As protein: CASSLRRDTDEQYF.